The rows below give T cell receptor beta chains drawn from one sample of a study of glioma-infiltrating T cells. TCRdb re-analysed the multiplex PCR reads in MiXCR, keeping a single row per CDR3 protein. The sample has more than 20,000 distinct CDR3 sequences; 20% to 25% are singletons. Sequenced material: glioma tissue, nonneoplastic brain tissue, or PBMCs (not recorded which). Receptors were obtained from a human donor with low-grade glioma or glioblastoma, undergoing nonglioma brain surgery, or in good health (not recorded which). The CDR3 runs from the conserved cysteine through the conserved F or W. A D gene is named only where the DNA matches it firmly. A clone size is listed for some rows: how often the clone was seen (once, few, many), or a class if it is expanded.

TRBV19	14	TRBJ1-5	.	.	TGTGCCAGTAGTAAAAGGACGGGCCGTCAACCCCAGCATTTT	CASSKRTGRQPQHF
TRBV6-1	14	TRBJ2-7	many	TRBD1	TGTGCCAGCAGTACCTACGGACAGGGGTACGAGCAGTACTTC	CASSTYGQGYEQYF
TRBV28	11	TRBJ2-1	many	.	TGTGCCAGCAGTTTACGGAATGAGCAGTTCTTC	CASSLRNEQFF
TRBV28	14	TRBJ1-1	.	TRBD1	TGTGCCAGCAGTTTTCCAGGGGGCAACACTGAAGCTTTCTTT	CASSFPGGNTEAFF
TRBV30	15	TRBJ1-2	.	TRBD1	TGTGCCTGGAGTACGACAGGGGGCCGGGACTATGGCTACACCTTC	CAWSTTGGRDYGYTF
TRBV12-5	13	TRBJ2-7	.	TRBD1	TGTGCTGGCCACAGACAGGGTCAAAACGAGCAGTACTTC	CAGHRQGQNEQYF
TRBV29-1	13	TRBJ1-1	few	.	TGCAGCGTTGATACACAGGGAGGCACTGAAGCTTTCTTT	CSVDTQGGTEAFF
TRBV11-1	13	TRBJ1-1	.	.	TGTGCCAGCCAATTACAGGAGGGCACTGAAGCTTTCTTT	CASQLQEGTEAFF
TRBV6-2/TRBV6-3	17	TRBJ2-2	many	.	TGTGCCAGCAGTTACCCGTACCGGGGGCCCCGCGGCGGGGAGCTGTTTTTT	CASSYPYRGPRGGELFF
TRBV4-2	15	TRBJ1-2	medium-sized	.	TGTGCCAGCAGCCAGGAGGCCTCAGCTAACTATGGCTACACCTTC	CASSQEASANYGYTF
TRBV7-2	13	TRBJ2-1	.	.	TGTGCCCGCAGCTTGGCCCAATACAATGAGCAGTTCTTC	CARSLAQYNEQFF
TRBV24-1	14	TRBJ2-2	many	.	TGTGCCACCAGCCCCAATGGGAACACCGGGGAGCTGTTTTTT	CATSPNGNTGELFF
TRBV29-1	15	TRBJ2-1	few	TRBD2	TGCAGCGTTTCCGGGACTAGCTATCGGTCAAATGAGCAGTTCTTC	CSVSGTSYRSNEQFF
TRBV6-1	13	TRBJ2-7	many	.	TGTGCCAGCAGTTCGGGACGGCGCTACGAGCAGTACTTC	CASSSGRRYEQYF
TRBV27	18	TRBJ2-1	many	.	TGTGCCAGCAGCACTGGGACCCTTACTACGAGCTCCTACAATGAGCAGTTCTTC	CASSTGTLTTSSYNEQFF
TRBV20-1	12	TRBJ2-1	many	.	TGCAGTGCTGTCGGGACCACCCATGAGCAGTTCTTC	CSAVGTTHEQFF
TRBV28	14	TRBJ1-1	many	.	TGTGCCAGCAGTCCCCCGGGACATTTATTTGAAGCTTTCTTT	CASSPPGHLFEAFF
TRBV28	18	TRBJ2-7	.	TRBD2	TGTGCCAGCAGCCCTAGGACTAGCGGGGTAAGGCGCGTTTCCGAGCAGTACTTC	CASSPRTSGVRRVSEQYF
TRBV30	15	TRBJ2-3	.	.	TGTGCCTGGAAGGAGGGCGGAACTAGCACAGATACGCAGTATTTT	CAWKEGGTSTDTQYF
TRBV4-3	16	TRBJ2-7	many	.	TGCGCCAGCAGCCAAGTTCGGACGGGGGTATCCTACGAGCAGTACTTC	CASSQVRTGVSYEQYF
TRBV27	13	TRBJ2-3	medium-sized	.	TGTGCCAGCAAGCCTTCCGGGGGAGATACGCAGTATTTT	CASKPSGGDTQYF
TRBV5-6	15	TRBJ2-3	few	.	TGTGCCAGCAGCTTGCTAGCGGACAGAACAGATACGCAGTATTTT	CASSLLADRTDTQYF